This entry lists 19 T cell receptor beta chains sequenced from one sample in a study of blood T cells in healthy people across ages. A second PCR, run for roughly 7 to 11 cycles, used a sample-barcoded 5' primer plus a J-beta primer mix. In TCRdb, the 5' RACE reads were re-called with MiXCR into one record per CDR3 protein. The repertoire consists of around 900,000 distinct CDR3 sequences, with about 51% occurring once and the leading ten covering over 20%. The sequencing sample was made of blood. The receptors shown here come from a woman aged 55-70 years in good health.

This clonotype was detected a few times. The chain links TRBV24-1 to TRBJ2-2; TRBD1 or TRBD2 may be the D gene (5 bases each). The CDR3 consists of 17 residues. The ends were cut back, 4 bases at V and 1 base at J, with 15 bases in the middle. Looked up from germline, CDR1 is KGHDR and CDR2 is SFDVKD. The CDR3 DNA reads TGTGCCACCAGTGACACGGGACGGCGGATGAACACCGGGGAGCTGTTTTTT. Its protein is CATSDTGRRMNTGELFF.

This clonotype was found a few times. The chain carries TRBV28 and TRBJ2-7; the D gene is possibly TRBD1 (5 bases). The length of the CDR3 is 14 residues. The germline V gene encodes CDR1 MDHEN and CDR2 SYDVKM. V dropped 6 bases and J dropped 2 bases, with 14 bases sitting between them. For the CDR3, the DNA is TGTGCCAGCAGCCGAAACAGGCCTCCCTACGAGCAGTACTTC. This codes for CASSRNRPPYEQYF.

V is TRBV6-6 and J is TRBJ2-5; the match to TRBD1 covers 7 bases. The CDR3 extends over 16 amino acids. J gave up 11 bases and V 2 bases, and 17 bases lay outside the gene matches. Looked up from germline, CDR1 is MNHNY and CDR2 is SVGAGI (reference sequence). For the CDR3, the DNA is TGTGCCAGCAGTTACCCCGCAGGGGGATTATTCAATGAGCAGTACTTC. Encoded protein: CASSYPAGGLFNEQYF.

The rearrangement uses TRBV7-2 and TRBJ1-1; no clear D gene. The germline gives CDR1 SGHTA, CDR2 FQGNSA. Trimming shortened V by 5 bases and J by 4 bases, and 11 bases separated the two germline ends. CDR3 length: 13 amino acids. CDR3 in amino acids: CASSPVVGTEAFF. For the CDR3, the DNA is TGTGCCAGCAGCCCGGTGGTAGGCACTGAAGCTTTCTTT.

The chain couples TRBV5-5 to TRBJ1-5, with a possible D match to TRBD1 (6 bases). V lost 0 bases to trimming and J lost 1 base, with 8 bases between them. Germline values: CDR1 SGHKS, CDR2 YYEKEE (reference sequence). There are 15 residues in the CDR3. The CDR3 coding sequence is TGTGCCAGCAGCTTGGCGGGACACAGCAATCAGCCCCAGCATTTT. Residues: CASSLAGHSNQPQHF.

Only a few counts were recorded for this clonotype. The chain recombines TRBV20-1 with TRBJ2-1; D unresolved. The V gene lost 6 bases and the J gene lost 15 bases, with 18 bases spanning the gap. The CDR3 length is 11 residues. The germline gives CDR1 DFQATT, CDR2 SNEGSKA (reference sequence). The CDR3 reads CSAGLDPMRFF. As DNA, the CDR3 is TGCAGTGCGGGTTTAGATCCCATGCGGTTCTTC.

About this clonotype itself: A junction boundary mismatches the germline segment, possibly from a read error. The chain uses TRBV3-1 and TRBJ2-7; D ambiguous. The CDR3 contains 11 residues. CDR1 and CDR2 from the germline V gene are LGHDT and YNNKEL (reference sequence). CDR3 region: CASSQAETRFF. Here the CDR3 DNA reads TGTGCCAGCAGCCAAGCCGAAACCCGGTTCTTC.

This clonotype came up a few times. V is TRBV28 and J is TRBJ1-4, with a possible D match to TRBD1 (5 bases). V was pared by 4 bases and J by 8 bases, with 8 bases between. The germline V gene encodes CDR1 MDHEN and CDR2 SYDVKM. The length of the CDR3 is 12 residues. CDR3 in amino acids: CASSWGVEKLFF. CDR3 sequence (DNA): TGTGCCAGCAGTTGGGGGGTCGAAAAACTGTTTTTT.

This clonotype has just one count. V gene TRBV18 combines with J gene TRBJ1-4; D remains ambiguous. V lost 1 base to trimming and J lost 7 bases, with 13 bases between them. The CDR3 has 15 residues. The germline V gene has CDR1 KGHSH and CDR2 LQKENI. The CDR3 nucleotides read TGTGCCAGCTCACCACTTCCAGACGTCTCTGAAAAACTGTTTTTT. Protein product: CASSPLPDVSEKLFF. Supplemented by reference TRBV18 and TRBJ1-4, the full variable domain reads NAGVMQNPRHLVRRRGQEARLRCSPMKGHSHVYWYRQLPEEGLKFMVYLQKENIIDESGMPKERFSAEFPKEGPSILRIQQVVRGDSAAYFCASSPLPDVSEKLFFGSGTQLSVL.

V is TRBV30 and J is TRBJ2-7; D unclear. The V end was cut by 2 bases, the J end by 3 bases, with 11 bases between. The CDR3 runs 13 residues. Germline loops: CDR1 GTSNPN, CDR2 SVGIG (reference sequence). CDR3 in amino acids: CAWSISVYYEQYF. The CDR3 DNA follows: TGTGCCTGGAGTATCAGCGTTTACTACGAGCAGTACTTC.

The chain has TRBV6-5 and TRBJ2-7; perhaps TRBD1 as D (6 bases). The CDR3 length is 16 residues. The V gene lost 4 bases and the J gene lost 4 bases, with 20 bases spanning the gap. Germline loops: CDR1 MNHEY, CDR2 SVGAGI. The CDR3 is CASSSPRTEGVYEQYF. The CDR3 DNA reads as TGTGCCAGCAGTTCGCCACGGACTGAGGGGGTTTACGAGCAGTACTTC.

This sequence joins TRBV10-3 and TRBJ2-5, with 16 bases lining up with TRBD2. After removal of 10 bases from V and 4 bases from J, the junction contained 9 bases not matched to a gene. CDR3 length equals 16 residues. In germline, CDR1 is ENHRY, CDR2 SYGVKD. CDR3 sequence reads: CATGTSGRGLRETQYF. The CDR3, as DNA: TGTGCCACGGGGACTAGCGGGAGGGGACTTCGAGAGACCCAGTACTTC.

The chain uses TRBV4-1 and TRBJ2-5; 12 bases agree with TRBD2. The junction had 15 bases not matched to a gene; V was cut back by 2 bases and J by 11 bases. CDR3 length: 17 residues. Germline V lookup: CDR1 MGHRA, CDR2 YSYEKL. CDR3 region: CASSQSLAGGPGNEQYF. Here the CDR3 DNA reads TGCGCCAGCAGCCAAAGTCTAGCGGGAGGGCCAGGGAATGAGCAGTACTTC.

This rearrangement joins TRBV29-1 to TRBJ2-5; the D is unclear. The CDR3 covers 10 residues. Germline loops: CDR1 SQVTM, CDR2 ANQGSEA. Between the trimmed V and J ends, which lost 7 bases and 5 bases, there was a span of 8 bases. The CDR3 DNA reads TGCAGCGCCGAGGAGGAGACCCAGTACTTC. Its protein product is CSAEEETQYF.

This clonotype was seen just once. A much more abundant neighbour one base away suggests this may be a read error. V and J are TRBV29-1 and TRBJ2-7, with D tentatively TRBD1 (6 bases). The J call is doubtful: the DNA matches TRBJ2-5 better. The CDR3 runs to 14 residues. The germline V gene has CDR1 SQVTM and CDR2 ANQGSEA. The CDR3 nucleotides read TGCAGCGTCAAAGGATGGCAGGGGAAGGGGACCCAGTACTTC. Its translation is CSVKGWQGKGTQYF.

This clonotype was counted only a few times. The chain joins TRBV27 to TRBJ2-5; possible D gene TRBD1, 5 bases. Trimming cost V 6 bases and J 1 base, with 15 bases left between them. Germline V gives CDR1 MNHEY, CDR2 SMNVEV (reference sequence). This CDR3 region has 15 residues. Here the CDR3 DNA reads TGTGCCAGCAGCTCTTCACAGGTTACCCAAGAGACCCAGTACTTC. Its protein is CASSSSQVTQETQYF.

This chain links TRBV28 with TRBJ2-3; 10 bases match TRBD2. Germline V lookup: CDR1 MDHEN, CDR2 SYDVKM. V dropped 2 bases and J dropped 2; count of bases not matched to a gene: 16. CDR3 size: 20 residues. For the CDR3, the DNA is TGTGCCAGCAGTTTACGGCTAGCGGGAGTCCTCCCCCTAATCACAGATACGCAGTATTTT. Its protein product is CASSLRLAGVLPLITDTQYF.

The V gene is TRBV10-3, the J gene TRBJ1-6; D is uncertain. This CDR3 has 14 amino acids. Germline lookup yields CDR1 ENHRY and CDR2 SYGVKD. V was pared by 8 bases and J by 7 bases, with 15 bases between. CDR3 coding DNA: TGTGCCATCTCGGCTGCAGGAGGGAATTCACCCCTCCACTTT. Translating it yields CAISAAGGNSPLHF.

This chain uses TRBV11-2 with TRBJ2-3; D is unclear. Trimming removed 6 bases at V and 0 bases at J, with 19 bases between. Germline loops: CDR1 SGHAT, CDR2 FQNNGV. This CDR3 is 17 amino acids long. The CDR3 spells CASSSTQLGPSTDTQYF. DNA for the CDR3: TGTGCCAGCAGTTCAACGCAGCTAGGCCCTAGCACAGATACGCAGTATTTT.